This T cell receptor (beta chain) was documented in a study of CD8 T cells in Susac syndrome. When the RNA was reverse transcribed, random hexamers were used with an input of roughly 0.45 to 1 ug. With immunoSEQ multiplex PCR, TCR beta CDR3 was amplified across 54 Vbeta and 13 Jbeta. TCRdb re-analysed the immunoSEQ multiplex PCR reads in MiXCR, keeping a single row per CDR3 protein. The sample contains 120,000 to 150,000 distinct CDR3 sequences, roughly 95% of which appear only once. The germline gives CDR1 DFQATT, CDR2 SNEGSKA (reference sequence). Trimming took 7 bases from V and 0 from J, leaving 13 bases between them. CDR3 length: 14 residues.

Material: CD4+ T cells from PBMCs. This receptor was identified in a human donor with Susac syndrome. The chain carries TRBV20-1 and TRBJ1-3, with D tentatively TRBD1 (6 bases). The CDR3 sequence: CSGLDSDSGNTIYF. The CDR3 nucleotides are TGCAGTGGACTGGACAGCGACTCTGGAAACACCATATATTTT.